This T cell receptor beta chain was recorded in a study of blood T cell repertoires in COVID-19. Some clones are missing from TCRdb's copy, which holds only in-frame ones; the method was immunoSEQ multiplex PCR. This table has around 320,000 clones, around nine tenths appearing once. Germline V gives CDR1 LGHDT, CDR2 YNNKEL (reference sequence). This CDR3 has 13 amino acids. The germline V and J ends were trimmed by 8 bases and 5 bases, with 13 bases remaining between them. The sequenced material came from PBMCs or T cells enriched from blood (not recorded which). The TCR originated in a woman aged 50 to 60 who had been exposed to COVID-19. This rearrangement joins TRBV3-1 (or the pseudogene TRBV3-2) to TRBJ1-3; D is perhaps TRBD1 (6 bases). The CDR3 here is CASWTVERNTIYF. The CDR3 region has the DNA TGTGCCAGCTGGACAGTAGAAAGAAACACCATATATTTT.